The following is a TCR beta chain sequence with its context. The antigen remains unidentified. Trimming left V 0 bases short and J 7 bases short, with 16 bases between. Germline V gene sequence: CDR1 SGDLS, CDR2 YYNGEE. The CDR3 has 15 residues. This sample was included in a study of T cell repertoires in cytomegalovirus infection. Study-wide background: It can be stated that public TCR beta signatures indicated CMV infection as well as a matching HLA type.

From the reads, TCRdb called clonotypes with MiXCR, one entry per CDR3 protein. This sample yields roughly 760,000 distinct CDR3 sequences, of which under 40% are seen a single time; about 2.8% belongs to the top ten. Study results and limitations: Frequencies of public TCR beta families were cumulated, and this identified carriers of CMV plus the relevant HLA. The study found HLA-C-restricted CMV-specific TCR beta clonotypes dominating the ex vivo response.

The TCR was taken from a human donor in good health (CMV status not recorded). Some clones in this sample may be carry-over from other donors' samples. V is TRBV9 and J is TRBJ1-1, with D possibly TRBD1 on 6 matching bases. Sequencing was performed on PBMCs. The DNA of the CDR3 is TGTGCCAGCAGCGTAGGTGGGACACCGGGCTTTGAAGCTTTCTTT. Amino acids: CASSVGGTPGFEAFF.